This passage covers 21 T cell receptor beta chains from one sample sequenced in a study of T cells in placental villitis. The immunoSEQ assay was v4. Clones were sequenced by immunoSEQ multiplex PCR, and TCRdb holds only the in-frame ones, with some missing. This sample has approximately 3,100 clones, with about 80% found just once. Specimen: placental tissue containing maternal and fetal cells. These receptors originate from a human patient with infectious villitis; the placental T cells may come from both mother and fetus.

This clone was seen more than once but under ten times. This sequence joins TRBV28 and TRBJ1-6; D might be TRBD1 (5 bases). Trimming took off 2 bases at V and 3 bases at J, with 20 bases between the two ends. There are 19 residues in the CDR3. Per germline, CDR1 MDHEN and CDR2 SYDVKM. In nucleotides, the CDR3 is TGTGCCAGCAGTTTACCTACTCCAGGGAGAGGAAACTATAATTCACCCCTCCACTTT. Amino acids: CASSLPTPGRGNYNSPLHF.

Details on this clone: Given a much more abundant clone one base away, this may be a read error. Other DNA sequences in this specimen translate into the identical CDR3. The CDR3 loop is CASSLSWGYLKFGAEAFF. The CDR3 DNA reads TGTGCCAGCAGTTTATCATGGGGTTATCTGAAGTTCGGGGCTGAAGCTTTCTTT. The chain employs TRBV27 and TRBJ1-1; D is uncertain. The CDR3 totals 18 residues. V lost 0 bases, J lost 6 bases, and 23 bases lay in between. Germline lookup yields CDR1 MNHEY and CDR2 SMNVEV (reference sequence).

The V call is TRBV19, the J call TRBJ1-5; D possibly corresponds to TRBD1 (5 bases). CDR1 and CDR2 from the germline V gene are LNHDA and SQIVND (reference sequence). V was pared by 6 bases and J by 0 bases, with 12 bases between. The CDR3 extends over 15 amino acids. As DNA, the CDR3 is TGTGCCAGTAGGCTGGCGACAGTTAGCAATCAGCCCCAGCATTTT. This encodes CASRLATVSNQPQHF.

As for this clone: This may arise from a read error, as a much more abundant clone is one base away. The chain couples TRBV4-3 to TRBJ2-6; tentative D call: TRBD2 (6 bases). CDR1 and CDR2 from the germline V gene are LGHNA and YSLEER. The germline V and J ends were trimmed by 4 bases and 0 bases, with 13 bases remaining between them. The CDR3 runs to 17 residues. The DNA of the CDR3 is TGCGCCAGCAGCCCTAGCTGGGGGGACTCTGGGGCCAACGTCCTGACTTTC. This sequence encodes CASSPSWGDSGANVLTF.

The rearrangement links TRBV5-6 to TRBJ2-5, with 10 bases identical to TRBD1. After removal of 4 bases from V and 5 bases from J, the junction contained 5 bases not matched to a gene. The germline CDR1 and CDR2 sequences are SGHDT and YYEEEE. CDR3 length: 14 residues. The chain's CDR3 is CASSGDRGIETQYF. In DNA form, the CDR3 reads TGTGCCAGCAGCGGGGACAGGGGCATCGAGACCCAGTACTTC.

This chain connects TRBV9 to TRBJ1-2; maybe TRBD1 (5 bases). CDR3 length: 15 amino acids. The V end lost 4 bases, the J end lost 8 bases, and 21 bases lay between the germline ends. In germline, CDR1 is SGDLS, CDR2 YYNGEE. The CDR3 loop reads CASSPSRGSLEGYTF. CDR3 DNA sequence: TGTGCCAGCAGCCCGTCAAGGGGCTCCCTGGAAGGCTACACCTTC.

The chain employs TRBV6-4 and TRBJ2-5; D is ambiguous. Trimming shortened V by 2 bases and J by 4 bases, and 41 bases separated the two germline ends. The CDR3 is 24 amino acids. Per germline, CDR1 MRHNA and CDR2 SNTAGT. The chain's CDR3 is CASSDRARGERTTKIGTWSETQYF. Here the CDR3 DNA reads TGTGCCAGCAGTGACCGAGCCCGTGGGGAACGAACCACGAAAATAGGAACTTGGTCAGAGACCCAGTACTTC.

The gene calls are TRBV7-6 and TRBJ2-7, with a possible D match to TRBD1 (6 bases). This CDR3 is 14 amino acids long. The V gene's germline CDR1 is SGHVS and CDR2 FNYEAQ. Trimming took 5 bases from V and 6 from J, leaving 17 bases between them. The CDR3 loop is CASSPRGLDREQYF. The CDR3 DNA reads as TGTGCCAGCAGCCCCAGGGGTTTAGACCGCGAGCAGTACTTC.

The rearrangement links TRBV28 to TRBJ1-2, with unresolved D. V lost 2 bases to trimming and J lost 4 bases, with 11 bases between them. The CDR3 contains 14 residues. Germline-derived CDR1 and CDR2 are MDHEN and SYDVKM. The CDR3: CASSLPDLGYGYTF. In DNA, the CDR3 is TGTGCCAGCAGTTTACCAGACCTGGGCTATGGCTACACCTTC.

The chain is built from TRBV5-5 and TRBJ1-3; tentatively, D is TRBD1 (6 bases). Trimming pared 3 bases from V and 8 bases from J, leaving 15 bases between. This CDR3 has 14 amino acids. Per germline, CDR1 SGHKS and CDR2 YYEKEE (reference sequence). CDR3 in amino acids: CASSSEWGADTIYF. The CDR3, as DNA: TGTGCCAGCAGCTCCGAATGGGGGGCGGACACCATATATTTT.

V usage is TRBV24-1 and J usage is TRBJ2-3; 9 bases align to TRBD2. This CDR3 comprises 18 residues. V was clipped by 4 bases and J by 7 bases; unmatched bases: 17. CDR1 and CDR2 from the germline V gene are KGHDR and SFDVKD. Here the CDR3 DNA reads TGTGCCACCAGTGACCGGGGAGCAGGAGCGGGGGGTAGGAATACGCAGTATTTT. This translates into CATSDRGAGAGGRNTQYF.

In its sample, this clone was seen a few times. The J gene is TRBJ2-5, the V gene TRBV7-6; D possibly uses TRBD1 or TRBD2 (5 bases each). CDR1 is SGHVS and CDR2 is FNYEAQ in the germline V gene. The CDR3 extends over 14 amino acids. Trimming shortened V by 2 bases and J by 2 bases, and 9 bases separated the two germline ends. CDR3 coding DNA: TGTGCCAGCAGCTTACGAGGGGCTCAAGAGACCCAGTACTTC. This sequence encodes CASSLRGAQETQYF.

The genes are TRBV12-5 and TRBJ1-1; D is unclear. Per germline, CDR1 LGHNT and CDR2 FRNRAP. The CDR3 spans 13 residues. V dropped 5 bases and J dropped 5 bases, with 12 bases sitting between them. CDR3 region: CASGPSVGTEAFF. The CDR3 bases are TGTGCTAGTGGTCCATCGGTCGGGACTGAAGCTTTCTTT.

CDR3 amino acids: CAISDGFGATYEQYV. For the CDR3, the DNA is TGTGCCATCAGTGACGGTTTTGGGGCCACCTACGAGCAGTACGTC. The V call is TRBV10-3, the J call TRBJ2-7; D possibly corresponds to TRBD1 (5 bases). The CDR3 has 15 residues. Trimming removed 3 bases from V and 2 bases from J, with 14 bases in between. The germline V gene encodes CDR1 ENHRY and CDR2 SYGVKD.

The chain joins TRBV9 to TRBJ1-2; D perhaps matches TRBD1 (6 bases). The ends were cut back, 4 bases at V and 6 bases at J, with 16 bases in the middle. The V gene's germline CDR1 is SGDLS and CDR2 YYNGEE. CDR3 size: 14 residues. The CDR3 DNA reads TGTGCCAGCAGCCAACTTTGGGGGCGAGATGGCTACACCTTC. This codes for CASSQLWGRDGYTF.

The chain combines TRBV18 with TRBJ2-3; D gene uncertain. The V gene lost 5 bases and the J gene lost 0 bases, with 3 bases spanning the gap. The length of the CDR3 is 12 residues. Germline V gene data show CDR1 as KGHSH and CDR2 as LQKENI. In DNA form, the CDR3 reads TGTGCCAGCTCATCTAGCACAGATACGCAGTATTTT. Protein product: CASSSSTDTQYF.

CDR3: CASSESRGNYGYTF. DNA of the CDR3: TGTGCCAGCAGTGAATCGAGAGGGAACTATGGCTACACCTTC. V gene TRBV25-1 combines with J gene TRBJ1-2; D gene uncertain. Per germline, CDR1 MGHDK and CDR2 SYGVNS. This CDR3 contains 14 residues. V was clipped by 1 base and J by 2 bases, with 8 bases between them.

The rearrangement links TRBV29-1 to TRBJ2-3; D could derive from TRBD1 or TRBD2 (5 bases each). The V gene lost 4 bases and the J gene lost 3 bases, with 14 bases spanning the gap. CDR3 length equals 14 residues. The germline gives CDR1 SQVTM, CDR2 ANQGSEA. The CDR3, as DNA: TGCAGCGTTGTTCGAGGGGAGATTACAGATACGCAGTATTTT. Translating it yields CSVVRGEITDTQYF.

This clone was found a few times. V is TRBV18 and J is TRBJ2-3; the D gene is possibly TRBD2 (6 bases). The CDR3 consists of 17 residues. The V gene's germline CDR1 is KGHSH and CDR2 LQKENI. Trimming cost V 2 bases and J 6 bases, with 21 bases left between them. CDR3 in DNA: TGTGCCAGCTCACCAGATTGGTCCGGAGGGTCGGTGGATACGCAGTATTTT. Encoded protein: CASSPDWSGGSVDTQYF.

DNA of the CDR3: TGTGCCAGCAGCTTAAGCGGGGGCCACACAGATACGCAGTATTTT. This encodes CASSLSGGHTDTQYF. The gene calls are TRBV7-2 and TRBJ2-3; 8 nucleotides line up with TRBD2. Germline V gene sequence: CDR1 SGHTA, CDR2 FQGNSA. V was clipped by 2 bases and J by 2 bases; unmatched bases: 3. The CDR3 runs to 15 residues.

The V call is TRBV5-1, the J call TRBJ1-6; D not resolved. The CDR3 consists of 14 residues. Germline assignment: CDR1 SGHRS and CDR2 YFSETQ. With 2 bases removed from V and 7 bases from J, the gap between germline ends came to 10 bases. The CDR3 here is CASSLAAANSPLHF. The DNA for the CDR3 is TGCGCCAGCAGCTTAGCGGCAGCAAATTCACCCCTCCACTTT.